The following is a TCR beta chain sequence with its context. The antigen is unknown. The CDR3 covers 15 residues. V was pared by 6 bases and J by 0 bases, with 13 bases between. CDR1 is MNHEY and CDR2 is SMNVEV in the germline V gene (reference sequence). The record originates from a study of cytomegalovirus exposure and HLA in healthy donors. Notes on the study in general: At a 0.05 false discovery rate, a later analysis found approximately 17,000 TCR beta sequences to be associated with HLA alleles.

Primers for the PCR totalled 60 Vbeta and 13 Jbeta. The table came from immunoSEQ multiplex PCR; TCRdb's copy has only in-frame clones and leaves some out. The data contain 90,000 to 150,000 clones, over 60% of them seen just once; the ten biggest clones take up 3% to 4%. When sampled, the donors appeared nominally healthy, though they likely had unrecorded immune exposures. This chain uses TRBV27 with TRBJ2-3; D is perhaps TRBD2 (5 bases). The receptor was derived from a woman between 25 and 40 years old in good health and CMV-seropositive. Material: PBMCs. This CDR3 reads CASRTLAGSTDTQYF. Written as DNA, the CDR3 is TGTGCCAGCAGAACCCTGGCGGGTAGCACAGATACGCAGTATTTT.